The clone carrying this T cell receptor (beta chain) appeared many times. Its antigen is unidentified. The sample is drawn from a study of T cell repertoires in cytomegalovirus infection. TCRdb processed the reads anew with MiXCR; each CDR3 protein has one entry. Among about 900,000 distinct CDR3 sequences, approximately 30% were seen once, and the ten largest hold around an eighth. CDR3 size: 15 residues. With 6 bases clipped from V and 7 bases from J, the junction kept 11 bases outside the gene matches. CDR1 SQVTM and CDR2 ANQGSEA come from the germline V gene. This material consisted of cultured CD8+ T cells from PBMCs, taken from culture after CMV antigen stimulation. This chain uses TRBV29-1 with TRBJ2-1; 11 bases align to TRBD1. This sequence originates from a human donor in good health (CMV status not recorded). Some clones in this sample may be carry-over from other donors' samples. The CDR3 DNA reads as TGCAGCGTGGAACCGGACAGGGGGCTACGGAATGAGCAGTTCTTC. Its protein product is CSVEPDRGLRNEQFF.